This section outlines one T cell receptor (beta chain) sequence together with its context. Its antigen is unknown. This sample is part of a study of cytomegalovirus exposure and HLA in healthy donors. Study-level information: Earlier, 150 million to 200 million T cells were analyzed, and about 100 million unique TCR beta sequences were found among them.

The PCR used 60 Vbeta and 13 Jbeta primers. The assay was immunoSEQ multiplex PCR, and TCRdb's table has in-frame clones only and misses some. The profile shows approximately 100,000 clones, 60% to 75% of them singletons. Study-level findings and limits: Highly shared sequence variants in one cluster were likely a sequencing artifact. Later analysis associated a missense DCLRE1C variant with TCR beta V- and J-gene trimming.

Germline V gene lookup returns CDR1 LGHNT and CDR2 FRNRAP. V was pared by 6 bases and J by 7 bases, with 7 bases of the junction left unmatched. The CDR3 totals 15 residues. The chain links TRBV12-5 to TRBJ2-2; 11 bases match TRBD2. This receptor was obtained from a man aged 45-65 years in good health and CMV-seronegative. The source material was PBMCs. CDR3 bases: TGTGCTAGTGGCATAGCGGGGGGGCGAGGCGGGGAGCTGTTTTTT. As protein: CASGIAGGRGGELFF.